This T cell receptor (beta chain) was captured by sequencing in a study of T-cell reconstitution after alpha-beta-depleted transplantation in children. Preparation of the TCRbeta library involved a method that used unique molecular identifiers. A single record per CDR3 protein comes from TCRdb applying MiXCR to the PCR reads. The sample lists a few hundred thousand distinct CDR3 sequences, 9.7% seen once, with 5.1% in the top ten. CDR1 is SGHRS, CDR2 YFSETQ, per germline. CDR3 length equals 15 residues. The junction had 5 bases not matched to a gene; V was cut back by 0 bases and J by 7 bases. The table lists this clonotype with a few counts.

The TCR sequence derives from a human donor who donated a stem cell graft to a child with SCID. The sample consisted of PBMCs from the stem cell graft donor, taken from the stem cell graft. The gene calls are TRBV5-1 and TRBJ2-7; 12 bases fit TRBD2. The CDR3 DNA follows: TGCGCCAGCAGCTTGGGGACTAGCGGGGTTCAGGAGCAGTACTTC. Translating it yields CASSLGTSGVQEQYF.